The rows below give T cell receptor beta chains drawn from one sample of a study of T cell responses to AZD1222 COVID-19 vaccine. Assay: immunoSEQ multiplex PCR; the TCRdb copy retains only in-frame clones and omits some. The sample contains more than 95,000 clones, approximately 93% of which appear only once. The source was peripheral blood, collected on day 0 of AZD1222 vaccination. These receptors all stem from an adult in good health. Each CDR3 is given with its conserved first and last residue. D genes are given only for firm matches. Size is stated for part of the rows, as once, few or many counts, or as a class when the clone is expanded.

CDR3 DNA,CDR3 protein,V gene,D gene,clone size,J gene
TGTGCCAGCTCACCACCTAATAGGGCCTATGGCTACACCTTC,CASSPPNRAYGYTF,TRBV18,.,few,TRBJ1-2
TGTGCCAGCAGTTCGACCTACCCCGAGCAGTACTTC,CASSSTYPEQYF,TRBV6-5,.,.,TRBJ2-7
TGTGCCAGCAGCTACAACTACGAGCAGTACTTC,CASSYNYEQYF,TRBV27,.,.,TRBJ2-7
TGTGCCAGCAGCTCCCGCCCAAGGTTGGACGAAAAACTGTTTTTT,CASSSRPRLDEKLFF,TRBV21-1,.,.,TRBJ1-4
TGTGCCAGATCAGAGTTGGGATTAGCCAAAAACATTCAGTACTTC,CARSELGLAKNIQYF,TRBV6-5,.,.,TRBJ2-4
TGCGCCAGCCGCCGACTAGCGGGAGGGCCCCTCTCCTACGAGCAGTACTTC,CASRRLAGGPLSYEQYF,TRBV4-1,TRBD2,.,TRBJ2-7
TGTGCCAGTAGTGCCCAAGACAGGGTCAGGGAGCAGTTCTTC,CASSAQDRVREQFF,TRBV19,TRBD1,.,TRBJ2-1
TGTGCCAGTAGTATGGCACAGGGATGGGAGCTGTTTTTT,CASSMAQGWELFF,TRBV19,.,once,TRBJ2-2
TGTGCCAGCAGCGACAACCCGGGTCCTGAATCTGAGCAGTTCTTC,CASSDNPGPESEQFF,TRBV5-4,.,.,TRBJ2-1
TGTGCCAGCAGTGAAGCAGAGGATGGCTACACCTTC,CASSEAEDGYTF,TRBV6-1,.,.,TRBJ1-2